This T cell receptor (beta chain) originates from a study of regulatory T cells in long-lasting Graves disease. With iRepertoire HTBI primers and Arm-PCR of CDR3 regions, TCR beta libraries were built. One entry per CDR3 protein results from TCRdb running MiXCR on the multiplex PCR reads. The sample lists a few hundred thousand distinct CDR3 sequences; roughly 16% were seen once. This clonotype was observed at least ten times. The antigen remains unidentified. The time point: newly diagnosed GD, antithyroid drugs for less than 3 months. From PBMCs, RNA was extracted and then used to make the TCR library. Study-level findings and limits: TCR diversity was lower in persistent than newly diagnosed Graves' disease.

Between the trimmed V and J ends, which lost 1 base and 5 bases, there was a span of 10 bases. CDR3 length equals 14 residues. These data also featured in a second study, about T cells in Graves' hyperthyroidism and ophthalmopathy.

J is TRBJ2-3 and V is TRBV12-3 or TRBV12-4; weak D call: TRBD1 (5 bases). This TCR was sampled from a woman aged 18-30 years with Graves disease. The sequenced sample was peripheral blood mononuclear cells (PBMCs), obtained at new diagnosis, from a patient treated with antithyroid drugs. CDR3 sequence (DNA): TGTGCCAGCAGTTTAGAGGGGTGGCGAGATACGCAGTATTTT. Amino acids: CASSLEGWRDTQYF.